The T cell receptor (beta chain) described here comes from a study of CD8 T cells in ankylosing spondylitis. In TCRdb, the 5' RACE reads were re-called with MiXCR into one record per CDR3 protein. The sample holds more than 150,000 distinct CDR3 sequences; 15% to 20% are singletons and the top ten take around 4.1%. This CDR3 contains 11 residues. Trimming cost V 1 base and J 14 bases, with 9 bases left between them. Looked up from germline, CDR1 is SGHDN and CDR2 is FVKESK. This clonotype has at least ten counts. Its antigen is currently unknown. General study findings and limits: Made up of under ten highly homologous variants, a TCR beta motif appeared characteristic of ankylosing spondylitis blood.

The source is a male donor aged 10 to 35 with ankylosing spondylitis or in good health (not recorded which). This chain joins TRBV14 and TRBJ2-1, with D unresolved. The sequenced sample consisted of blood, either unsorted or a sorted T cell fraction (not recorded which). The CDR3 DNA follows: TGTGCCAGCAGCCAAGTTGAGGATAAGTTCTTC. This codes for CASSQVEDKFF.